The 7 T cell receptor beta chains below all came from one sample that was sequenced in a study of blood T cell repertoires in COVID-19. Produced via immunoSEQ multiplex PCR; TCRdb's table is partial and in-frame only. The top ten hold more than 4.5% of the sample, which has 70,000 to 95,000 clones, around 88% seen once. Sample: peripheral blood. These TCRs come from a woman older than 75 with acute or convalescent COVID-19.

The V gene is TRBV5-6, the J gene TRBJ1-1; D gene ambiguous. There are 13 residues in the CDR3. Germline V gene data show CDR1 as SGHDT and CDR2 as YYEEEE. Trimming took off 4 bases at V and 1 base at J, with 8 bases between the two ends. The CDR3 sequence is CASSPGKNTEAFF. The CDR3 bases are TGTGCCAGCAGCCCCGGGAAGAACACTGAAGCTTTCTTT.

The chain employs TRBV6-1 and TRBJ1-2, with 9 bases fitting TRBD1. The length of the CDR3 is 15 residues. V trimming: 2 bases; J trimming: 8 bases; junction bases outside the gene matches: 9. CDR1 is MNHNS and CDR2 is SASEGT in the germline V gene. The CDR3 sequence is CASSERDRATGGYTF. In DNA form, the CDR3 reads TGTGCCAGCAGTGAACGGGACAGGGCCACGGGGGGCTACACCTTC.

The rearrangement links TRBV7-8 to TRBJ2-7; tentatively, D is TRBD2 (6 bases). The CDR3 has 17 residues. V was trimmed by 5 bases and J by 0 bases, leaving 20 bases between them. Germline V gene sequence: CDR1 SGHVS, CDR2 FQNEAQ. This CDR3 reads CASSRASVAVSSYEQYF. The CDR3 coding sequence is TGTGCCAGCAGCCGAGCTAGCGTTGCCGTTAGCTCCTACGAGCAGTACTTC.

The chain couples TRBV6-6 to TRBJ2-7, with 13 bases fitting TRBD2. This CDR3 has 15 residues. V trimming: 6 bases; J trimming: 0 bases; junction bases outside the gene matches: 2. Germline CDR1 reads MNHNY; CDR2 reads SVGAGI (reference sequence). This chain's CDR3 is CASSRTSGSSYEQYF. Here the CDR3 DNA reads TGTGCCAGCAGCAGGACTAGCGGGAGCTCCTACGAGCAGTACTTC.

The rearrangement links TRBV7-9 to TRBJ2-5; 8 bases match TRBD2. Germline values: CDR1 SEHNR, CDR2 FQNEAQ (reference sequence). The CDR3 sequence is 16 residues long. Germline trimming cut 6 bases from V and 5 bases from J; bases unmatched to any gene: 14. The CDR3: CASRHSGTSIRETQYF. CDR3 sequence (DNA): TGTGCCAGCAGGCATTCCGGGACTAGTATTCGGGAGACCCAGTACTTC. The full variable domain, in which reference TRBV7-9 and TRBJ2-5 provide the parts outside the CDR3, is DTGVSQNPRHKITKRGQNVTFRCDPISEHNRLYWYRQTLGQGPEFLTYFQNEAQLEKSRLLSDRFSAERPKGSFSTLEIQRTEQGDSAMYLCASRHSGTSIRETQYFGPGTRLLVL.

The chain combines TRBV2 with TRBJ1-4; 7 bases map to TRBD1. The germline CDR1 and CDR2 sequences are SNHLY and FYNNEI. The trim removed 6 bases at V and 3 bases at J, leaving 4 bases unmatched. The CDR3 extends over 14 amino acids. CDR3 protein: CASRTGTANEKLFF. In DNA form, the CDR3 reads TGTGCCAGCAGGACCGGGACAGCTAATGAAAAACTGTTTTTT.

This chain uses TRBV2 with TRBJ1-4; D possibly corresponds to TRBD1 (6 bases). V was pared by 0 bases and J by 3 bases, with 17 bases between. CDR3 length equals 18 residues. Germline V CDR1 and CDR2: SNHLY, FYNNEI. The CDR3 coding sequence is TGTGCCAGCAGTGAAGCTGGGGGAATAGACAGGCCTAATGAAAAACTGTTTTTT. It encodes CASSEAGGIDRPNEKLFF.